This TCR beta chain originates from a study of cytomegalovirus exposure and HLA in healthy donors. For the study at large: Early released data had around 89 million unique TCRs, all coming from HLA-typed donors.

Germline CDR1 SGHTA, CDR2 FQGNSA. Trimming took 2 bases from V and 2 from J, leaving 14 bases between them. The CDR3 consists of 16 residues. It was with 60 Vbeta and 13 Jbeta primers that the PCR ran. Repertoires were generated with immunoSEQ multiplex PCR, while TCRdb's copy carries only in-frame clones and drops some. The sample lists 95,000 to 100,000 clones; around 80% were seen once. The sequencing sample was made of PBMCs. The sequence was obtained from a human donor in good health. The chain couples TRBV7-2 to TRBJ2-3; possibly TRBD2 for D (6 bases). CDR3 sequence: CASSLFSSDFTDTQYF. The CDR3 region has the DNA TGTGCCAGCAGCTTATTTTCTAGCGATTTCACAGATACGCAGTATTTT.